Sequencing of this TCR beta chain was carried out in a study of early T cells in non-severe SARS-CoV-2 infection. Study overall: The input, bulk RNA from unsorted whole blood, was sequenced, and chains were unpaired.

TCRdb reanalysed the 5' RACE reads using MiXCR and keeps one entry per CDR3 protein. The data show roughly 34,000 distinct CDR3 sequences, 4.1% seen once. V lost 9 bases and J lost 5; bases outside the gene matches: 9. This CDR3 region has 14 residues. Germline CDR1 reads LGHNT; CDR2 reads FRNRAP. V gene TRBV12-5 combines with J gene TRBJ2-1; TRBD1 matches at 8 bases. This receptor was taken from an adult who was a healthcare worker with PCR-confirmed SARS-CoV-2 infection or an uninfected control (not recorded which). Material: whole blood. The CDR3 is CASRRTGRNNEQFF. Here the CDR3 DNA reads TGTGCTAGCCGCCGGACAGGGAGAAACAATGAGCAGTTCTTC.